The T cell receptor beta chain described here comes from a study of OX40 agonist ivuxolimab in advanced cancers. Looking at the study overall: One patient with hepatocellular carcinoma and two with cutaneous melanoma, three in all, had partial responses.

Some clones are missing from TCRdb's copy, which holds only in-frame ones; the method was immunoSEQ multiplex PCR. This table has about 77,000 clones, around 94% appearing once. Study-wide findings and caveats: CD8+ T cells were the subset that, on average, had more expanded clones than CD4+. Partly responding patients at 0.1-3.0 mg/kg showed some of the smallest clonal expansion.

The V end was cut by 3 bases, the J end by 7 bases, with 14 bases between. CDR3 length equals 14 residues. CDR1 is SGDLS, CDR2 YYNGEE, per germline. Notes on this clone: As yet, its antigen is unknown.

This chain links TRBV9 with TRBJ2-1; maybe TRBD1 (6 bases). This sample comprised CD4+ or CD8+ T cells sorted from blood, obtained in a trial of the OX40 agonist ivuxolimab. The clonotype was recovered from an adult with an advanced solid tumor such as melanoma, head and neck, liver or kidney cancer. CDR3 nucleotide sequence: TGTGCCAGCAGCGATTCTGGGACACCTAATGAGCAGTTCTTC. Its translation: CASSDSGTPNEQFF.